This TCR beta chain was captured by sequencing in a study of patients with pleural tuberculosis. This clonotype is large. This CDR3 spans 13 amino acids. Trimming stripped 9 bases from V and 0 bases from J, with 10 bases between. The V gene's germline CDR1 is MNHNS and CDR2 SASEGT. TCRdb reanalysed the reads using MiXCR and keeps one entry per CDR3 protein. The sample lists 40,000 to 55,000 distinct CDR3 sequences; 7.3% were seen once. This receptor was obtained from a human donor with pleural tuberculosis. The rearrangement links TRBV6-1 to TRBJ2-3, with D possibly TRBD1 on 5 matching bases. CDR3 bases: TGTGCCAGTAATCGACAGAGCACAGATACGCAGTATTTT. Translation: CASNRQSTDTQYF.